This record covers a single T cell receptor (beta chain). Its antigen is currently unknown. V shed 8 bases and J 0 bases; nucleotides not matched to a gene: 10. CDR3 length: 16 residues. CDR1 MNHEY and CDR2 SVGEGT come from the germline V gene. The entry originates in a study of CD8 T cells in ankylosing spondylitis. General study results and limits: Ankylosing spondylitis blood appeared to carry a characteristic TCR beta motif of roughly eight highly homologous variants.

TCRdb reanalysed the 5' RACE reads using MiXCR and keeps one entry per CDR3 protein. This table holds 750,000 to 850,000 distinct CDR3 sequences, roughly 12% found once. The chain couples TRBV6-2 or TRBV6-3 to TRBJ1-5, with 7 positions matching TRBD1. This clonotype originated in a male donor with ankylosing spondylitis. Specimen: blood, either unsorted or a sorted T cell fraction (not recorded which). Here the CDR3 reads CASRTYRGYSNQPQHF. DNA for the CDR3: TGTGCCAGCCGTACCTACAGGGGTTATAGCAATCAGCCCCAGCATTTT.